This T cell receptor beta chain was documented in a study of T cell repertoires in cytomegalovirus infection. General study points: CMV-specific TCR beta clonotypes restricted by HLA-C were the ones dominating the ex vivo response. There were carriers of CMV plus the relevant HLA, and cumulative public TCR beta family frequency identified them.

A single record per CDR3 protein comes from TCRdb applying MiXCR to the reads. The table lists under 500,000 distinct CDR3 sequences, roughly 42% of them singletons, with 35% to 50% in the top ten. Remarks on this clonotype: As yet, its antigen is unknown.

Trimming left V 2 bases short and J 3 bases short, with 14 bases between. The CDR3 is made up of 15 amino acids. Germline loops: CDR1 SGHAT, CDR2 FQNNGV. The specimen was cultured PBMCs, collected from culture after CMV antigen stimulation. This chain joins TRBV11-2 and TRBJ2-7; TRBD1 might be the D (6 bases). The sequence came from a human donor in good health (CMV status not recorded). Some clones in this sample may be carry-over from other donors' samples. CDR3 in amino acids: CASSLLTGRVYEQYF. CDR3 coding DNA: TGTGCCAGCAGCTTATTGACAGGAAGGGTCTACGAGCAGTACTTC.